This T cell receptor (beta chain) was profiled in a study of T cells in Graves' hyperthyroidism and ophthalmopathy. Study in general: Peripheral blood was acquired at first diagnosis, ahead of any therapy whatsoever.

Authors of the study amplified TCR beta CDR3 regions from RNA transcripts. A first-round RT-PCR of the TCR CDR3 used the HTBI primer set. TCRdb processed the multiplex PCR reads anew with MiXCR; each CDR3 protein has one entry. The sample shows around 300,000 distinct CDR3 sequences, roughly 13% of them seen only once. This clonotype was detected many times. Exclusion followed for patients with uncontrolled infection, other autoimmune disease, pregnancy or lactation. This clonotype originated in a woman in her 30s with Graves' hyperthyroidism. The specimen sequenced was blood.

The CDR3, as DNA: TGTGCCAGCAGCTATCAGCGGGGGGCCTACAATGAGCAGTTCTTC. Protein: CASSYQRGAYNEQFF. The rearrangement uses TRBV7-6 and TRBJ2-1, with 9 positions matching TRBD2. CDR1 and CDR2 (germline): SGHVS, FNYEAQ. The CDR3 runs 15 residues. After removal of 4 bases from V and 2 bases from J, the junction contained 3 bases not matched to a gene.